This TCR beta chain was sequenced in a study of blood T cell repertoires in COVID-19. Germline values: CDR1 MNHEY, CDR2 SVGAGI. CDR3 length: 15 residues. With V trimmed by 4 bases and J by 5 bases, 6 bases remained unmatched. The data were produced by immunoSEQ multiplex PCR, yet TCRdb's version contains in-frame clones alone and is incomplete. The data hold about 220,000 clones, with about 79% observed a single time. Researchers sorted participants into cohorts using their self-reported clinical history. Source material: PBMCs or T cells enriched from blood (not recorded which). The chain is built from TRBV6-5 and TRBJ2-2, with 8 bases identical to TRBD2. The TCR sequence derives from a woman aged 40 to 50 with acute COVID-19. CDR3 in DNA: TGTGCCAGCAGTTCCGGACTAGCAGGGACCGGGGAGCTGTTTTTT. Its translation: CASSSGLAGTGELFF.